The 29 T cell receptor beta chains given below trace back to one sample, sequenced in a study of human T cells and chemical hapten exposure. TCRdb ran MiXCR on the RACE reads and lists one entry per CDR3 protein. The profile shows about 140,000 distinct CDR3 sequences, about 10% of them singletons. Time point given: patch test 2, 6 weeks after DPC sensitization. Stated treatment: therapeutic diphenylcyclopropenone sensitization with weekly scalp DPC. Sequenced material: whole blood, taken in connection with sensitization to the hapten diphenylcyclopropenone (DPC). The receptors here all came from a woman in her forties or fifties with alopecia areata. Some clones in this sample may be carry-over from other donors' samples.

This clonotype came up a few times. Here the CDR3 DNA reads TGTGCCAGCAAGGGACAGGGACGACTTAGCTCCTACGAGCAGTACTTC. Protein sequence: CASKGQGRLSSYEQYF. The chain is built from TRBV6-2 or TRBV6-3 and TRBJ2-7; 9 bases match TRBD1. The germline V gene has CDR1 MNHEY and CDR2 SVGEGT. With V trimmed by 7 bases and J by 0 bases, 10 bases remained unmatched. The CDR3 is 16 residues long.

The chain has TRBV19 and TRBJ2-5; D might be TRBD1 (6 bases). The ends were cut back, 5 bases at V and 1 base at J, with 11 bases in the middle. This CDR3 is 14 amino acids long. Germline V CDR1 and CDR2: LNHDA, SQIVND (reference sequence). The CDR3 DNA sequence: TGTGCCAGTAGTCCCGGACAGCCCCAAGAGACCCAGTACTTC. It yields the protein CASSPGQPQETQYF.

The chain couples TRBV27 to TRBJ2-4, with 9 bases fitting TRBD1. The CDR3 totals 16 residues. The V gene's germline CDR1 is MNHEY and CDR2 SMNVEV (reference sequence). J was trimmed by 0 bases and V by 5 bases; bases with no gene match: 5. Here the CDR3 DNA reads TGTGCCAGCAGTCCCCGGGACAGGGTAGCCAAAAACATTCAGTACTTC. Encoded protein: CASSPRDRVAKNIQYF.

The table lists this clonotype with many counts. This chain connects TRBV28 to TRBJ2-5, with 11 bases fitting TRBD2. The CDR3 consists of 15 residues. The V segment lost 5 bases and the J segment 5 bases; nucleotides outside the gene matches: 7. In germline, CDR1 is MDHEN, CDR2 SYDVKM. The CDR3 nucleotides read TGTGCCAGCAGTATACGTAGCGGGAGGGGGGAGACCCAGTACTTC. Protein product: CASSIRSGRGETQYF.

This clonotype was seen at least ten times. The J gene is TRBJ2-5, the V gene TRBV29-1; tentatively, D is TRBD1 (6 bases). V was shortened by 4 bases and J by 2 bases, with 8 bases between the two germline ends. CDR3 size: 12 residues. The V gene's germline CDR1 is SQVTM and CDR2 ANQGSEA. The CDR3 DNA is TGCAGCGTTGGGGGGCGACAAGAGACCCAGTACTTC. Amino acids: CSVGGRQETQYF.

This clonotype was recorded at least ten times. The V call is TRBV7-9, the J call TRBJ1-5; 8 positions match TRBD1. CDR3 length equals 17 residues. Looked up from germline, CDR1 is SEHNR and CDR2 is FQNEAQ (reference sequence). J gave up 6 bases and V 1 base, and 11 bases lay outside the gene matches. The CDR3 is CASSLGSGQGRGQPQHF. The CDR3 DNA sequence: TGTGCCAGCAGCTTAGGGAGTGGACAGGGCCGGGGTCAGCCCCAGCATTTT.

This clonotype was seen only a few times. The chain uses TRBV3-1 and TRBJ2-3; 10 bases are a match to TRBD2. This CDR3 has 15 residues. J lost 4 bases, V lost 3 bases, and 4 bases had no gene match. The germline V gene has CDR1 LGHDT and CDR2 YNNKEL (reference sequence). CDR3 coding DNA: TGTGCCAGCAGCCAGTCTAGCGGGAGTGCAGATACGCAGTATTTT. It codes for CASSQSSGSADTQYF.

This clonotype has at least ten counts. Here the CDR3 reads CASSFSQGYGYTF. The CDR3, as DNA: TGTGCCAGCAGTTTTTCCCAGGGCTATGGCTACACCTTC. The V and J genes are TRBV12-3 or TRBV12-4 and TRBJ1-2; D is possibly TRBD1 (5 bases). The CDR3 contains 13 residues. V lost 3 bases, J lost 4 bases, and 9 bases lay in between.

The rearrangement links TRBV12-3 or TRBV12-4 to TRBJ2-3; 8 nucleotides line up with TRBD2. This CDR3 region has 15 residues. Trimming removed 3 bases from V and 6 bases from J; junction bases left unmatched: 8. DNA of the CDR3: TGTGCCAGCAGTTTCCAGCGGGAGCGGGGGGATACGCAGTATTTT. Protein product: CASSFQRERGDTQYF.

This clonotype was observed a handful of times. The chain carries TRBV10-2 and TRBJ2-2; 8 nucleotides agree with TRBD1. From germline, CDR1 is WSHSY and CDR2 SAAADI. The length of the CDR3 is 14 residues. V lost 7 bases and J lost 1; bases outside the gene matches: 2. The CDR3 DNA sequence: TGCGCCAGCAAGGGACAGGTGAACACCGGGGAGCTGTTTTTT. Translation gives CASKGQVNTGELFF.

This clonotype has just a few counts. The chain links TRBV7-9 to TRBJ2-2, with TRBD1 matching over 8 bases. V lost 4 bases and J lost 5; bases outside the gene matches: 9. The CDR3 length is 16 residues. Looked up from germline, CDR1 is SEHNR and CDR2 is FQNEAQ (reference sequence). CDR3 in DNA: TGTGCCAGCAGCTCAACCGCCGGGACAGGAACCGGGGAGCTGTTTTTT. This codes for CASSSTAGTGTGELFF.

This clonotype has a handful of counts. The genes are TRBV14 and TRBJ1-4; the D gene is possibly TRBD1 (6 bases). Germline V gene lookup returns CDR1 SGHDN and CDR2 FVKESK. This CDR3 has 15 residues. The V end lost 1 base, the J end lost 5 bases, and 11 bases lay between the germline ends. CDR3 bases: TGTGCCAGCAGCCAAGCCAGGGGCTACAATGAAAAACTGTTTTTT. Residues: CASSQARGYNEKLFF. Variable domain in full (rest from reference TRBV14 and TRBJ1-4): EAGVTQFPSHSVIEKGQTVTLRCDPISGHDNLYWYRRVMGKEIKFLLHFVKESKQDESGMPNNRFLAERTGGTYSTLKVQPAELEDSGVYFCASSQARGYNEKLFFGSGTQLSVL.

This clonotype was seen more than once but under ten times. The CDR3 DNA follows: TGCAGTGCTATCGGGTCGGAGGGTAATGAAAAACTGTTTTTT. This codes for CSAIGSEGNEKLFF. The chain employs TRBV20-1 and TRBJ1-4; D is unclear. CDR3 length equals 14 residues. Looked up from germline, CDR1 is DFQATT and CDR2 is SNEGSKA (reference sequence). The V and J ends lost 4 bases and 4 bases respectively, with 13 bases between them.

This clonotype was counted a few times. V gene TRBV11-3 combines with J gene TRBJ2-4; no clear D gene. Trimming cost V 1 base and J 0 bases, with 19 bases left between them. The CDR3 contains 19 residues. Germline CDR1 is SGHNT and CDR2 is YENEEA. The CDR3 DNA reads as TGTGCCAGCAGCTTAGGACCCCCGGCGGCGTACCTAGCCAAAAACATTCAGTACTTC. It codes for CASSLGPPAAYLAKNIQYF.

This clonotype was found a few times. The gene calls are TRBV7-3 and TRBJ2-5, with D unresolved. Germline-derived CDR1 and CDR2 are SGHTA and FQGTGA. The CDR3 loop spans 13 amino acids. V lost 2 bases and J lost 5, with 9 bases in between. CDR3 in DNA: TGTGCCAGCAGCTTAGGGAATGGGGAGACCCAGTACTTC. Its translation: CASSLGNGETQYF.

The chain links TRBV6-5 to TRBJ1-1; the D is unclear. The germline V gene has CDR1 MNHEY and CDR2 SVGAGI. The CDR3 consists of 11 residues. V dropped 1 base and J dropped 7 bases, with 4 bases sitting between them. CDR3 loop: CASSYYLEAFF. The CDR3 nucleotides are TGTGCCAGCAGTTACTACCTTGAAGCTTTCTTT.

The J gene is TRBJ1-3, the V gene TRBV29-1; 7 bases line up with TRBD1. CDR1 and CDR2 from the germline V gene are SQVTM and ANQGSEA. V lost 7 bases and J lost 4; bases outside the gene matches: 7. The CDR3 is 13 amino acids. The CDR3 nucleotides are TGCAGCGGGACCAGGGGGGGCGGAAACACCATATATTTT. The encoded protein is CSGTRGGGNTIYF.

This clonotype was detected ten times or more. V is TRBV27 and J is TRBJ2-7; D remains ambiguous. V lost 5 bases to trimming and J lost 4 bases, with 15 bases between them. This CDR3 has 14 residues. Per germline, CDR1 MNHEY and CDR2 SMNVEV (reference sequence). CDR3 bases: TGTGCCAGCAGTCTGGACCCGCTTTTTTACGAGCAGTACTTC. Translated: CASSLDPLFYEQYF.

This clonotype was observed at least ten times. The CDR3 nucleotides read TGCAGCGTCCTATTGATGGGGGTCCAAGAGACCCAGTACTTC. Translation gives CSVLLMGVQETQYF. The chain carries TRBV29-1 and TRBJ2-5, with D possibly called TRBD1 or TRBD2 (5 bases each). Germline V gives CDR1 SQVTM, CDR2 ANQGSEA. The CDR3 has 14 residues. With 6 bases removed from V and 1 base from J, the gap between germline ends came to 15 bases.

The chain employs TRBV27 and TRBJ2-1, with D possibly being TRBD2 (6 bases). The V end was cut by 3 bases, the J end by 4 bases, with 13 bases between. The CDR3 loop spans 15 amino acids. Germline CDR1 is MNHEY and CDR2 is SMNVEV (reference sequence). CDR3 loop: CASSLERVKYNEQFF. The CDR3 coding sequence is TGTGCCAGCAGTTTGGAGCGGGTCAAGTACAATGAGCAGTTCTTC.

This clonotype occurred a few times. V usage is TRBV12-3 or TRBV12-4 and J usage is TRBJ2-3, with D unclear. This CDR3 contains 16 residues. Trimming took 4 bases from V and 1 from J, leaving 15 bases between them. CDR3 amino acids: CASSSTPILGTDTQYF. The CDR3, as DNA: TGTGCCAGCAGTTCTACCCCGATTTTAGGCACAGATACGCAGTATTTT.

This clonotype was observed a few times. This chain joins TRBV13 and TRBJ2-4; 7 positions agree with TRBD1. The CDR3 runs to 14 residues. J lost 6 bases, V lost 5 bases, and 7 bases had no gene match. Looked up from germline, CDR1 is PRHDT and CDR2 is FYEKMQ (reference sequence). The CDR3 bases are TGTGCCAGCAGCCCCCGGACAGGTTTAAACATTCAGTACTTC. It encodes CASSPRTGLNIQYF.

This clonotype was seen at least ten times. The chain links TRBV4-2 to TRBJ2-5; 10 bases align to TRBD1. The J segment lost 5 bases and the V segment lost 3 bases, leaving 6 bases of the junction unmatched. CDR1 LGHNA and CDR2 YNFKEQ come from the germline V gene. The CDR3 runs 15 residues. The CDR3 DNA sequence: TGTGCCAGCAGCCAGGACGGACAGGGGGTTGAGACCCAGTACTTC. This gives the protein CASSQDGQGVETQYF.

This clonotype has a count of ten or more. In nucleotides, the CDR3 is TGTGCCAGCAGCACTAGCGGATACAATGAGCAGTTCTTC. Amino acid sequence: CASSTSGYNEQFF. The V gene is TRBV7-6, the J gene TRBJ2-1; 8 bases agree with TRBD2. CDR1 is SGHVS and CDR2 is FNYEAQ in the germline V gene. V gave up 5 bases and J gave up 4 bases; unmatched junction bases: 1. The CDR3 length is 13 residues.

This clonotype was counted many times. The V and J genes are TRBV29-1 and TRBJ2-6; D gene ambiguous. This CDR3 contains 13 residues. Germline CDR1 SQVTM, CDR2 ANQGSEA. V lost 8 bases to trimming and J lost 2 bases, with 10 bases between them. Here the CDR3 reads CSTRTPGANVLTF. CDR3 DNA: TGCAGCACCCGTACCCCTGGGGCCAACGTCCTGACTTTC. Full variable domain (remainder filled in from reference TRBV29-1 and TRBJ2-6): SAVISQKPSRDICQRGTSLTIQCQVDSQVTMMFWYRQQPGQSLTLIATANQGSEATYESGFVIDKFPISRPNLTFSTLTVSNMSPEDSSIYLCSTRTPGANVLTFGAGSRLTVL.

This clonotype was seen many times. This chain joins TRBV29-1 and TRBJ1-1, with TRBD1 matching over 8 bases. CDR1 is SQVTM, CDR2 ANQGSEA, per germline. V shed 6 bases, J shed 7 bases, and the junction held 4 bases outside the gene matches. The CDR3 covers 11 residues. The CDR3 coding sequence is TGCAGCGTCAAAACAGGGGGTGAAGCTTTCTTT. It is translated as CSVKTGGEAFF.

Many counts were recorded for this clonotype. V is TRBV7-6 and J is TRBJ2-1; 15 bases match TRBD2. This CDR3 contains 18 residues. Per germline, CDR1 SGHVS and CDR2 FNYEAQ. V trimming: 4 bases; J trimming: 8 bases; junction bases outside the gene matches: 12. In DNA, the CDR3 is TGTGCCAGCAGCTCCGGACTAGCGGGAGGGTATGGCAGGCATGAGCAGTTCTTC. Translated: CASSSGLAGGYGRHEQFF.

The chain joins TRBV12-3 or TRBV12-4 to TRBJ1-5; D remains ambiguous. This CDR3 is 13 amino acids long. V was trimmed by 3 bases and J by 4 bases, leaving 7 bases between them. The CDR3 is CASSFTANQPQHF. CDR3 DNA sequence: TGTGCCAGCAGTTTTACAGCAAATCAGCCCCAGCATTTT.

The DNA for the CDR3 is TGTGCCAGCAGCTTAGGGCAGGGGACTGGGGCCAACGTCCTGACTTTC. Translation: CASSLGQGTGANVLTF. V gene TRBV7-9 combines with J gene TRBJ2-6, with a tentative D call TRBD1 (6 bases). Germline CDR1 is SEHNR and CDR2 is FQNEAQ (reference sequence). The CDR3 runs to 16 residues. The V and J ends lost 1 base and 2 bases respectively, with 9 bases between them. Together with reference TRBV7-9 and TRBJ2-6, the CDR3 gives the full variable domain: DTGVSQNPRHKITKRGQNVTFRCDPISEHNRLYWYRQTLGQGPEFLTYFQNEAQLEKSRLLSDRFSAERPKGSFSTLEIQRTEQGDSAMYLCASSLGQGTGANVLTFGAGSRLTVL.